This TCR beta chain was documented in a study of blood T cell repertoires in COVID-19. The V end lost 3 bases, the J end lost 4 bases, and 13 bases lay between the germline ends. CDR3 size: 15 residues. Germline-derived CDR1 and CDR2 are LNHDA and SQIVND (reference sequence). Profiled with immunoSEQ multiplex PCR; TCRdb holds only in-frame clones, not every one. The table lists 350,000 to 400,000 clones, 85% to 90% of them singletons. This TCR was sampled from a man younger than 30 with active or convalescent COVID-19. The sample consisted of peripheral blood. This chain links TRBV19 with TRBJ1-5; D is unclear. The CDR3: CASSIHASPNQPQHF. The CDR3 region has the DNA TGTGCCAGTAGTATTCATGCGTCCCCAAATCAGCCCCAGCATTTT.